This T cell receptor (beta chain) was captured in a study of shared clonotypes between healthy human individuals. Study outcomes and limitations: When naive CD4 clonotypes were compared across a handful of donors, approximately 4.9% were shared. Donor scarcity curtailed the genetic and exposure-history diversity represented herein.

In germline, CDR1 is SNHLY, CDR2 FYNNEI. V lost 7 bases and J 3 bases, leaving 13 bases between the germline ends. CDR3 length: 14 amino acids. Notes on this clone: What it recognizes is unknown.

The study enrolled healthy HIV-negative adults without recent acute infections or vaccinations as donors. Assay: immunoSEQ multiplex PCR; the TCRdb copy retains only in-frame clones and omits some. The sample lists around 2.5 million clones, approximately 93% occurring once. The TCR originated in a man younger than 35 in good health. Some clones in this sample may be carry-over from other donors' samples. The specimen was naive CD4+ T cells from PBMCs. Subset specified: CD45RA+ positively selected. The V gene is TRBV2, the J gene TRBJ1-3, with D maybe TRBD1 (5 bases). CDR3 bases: TGTGCCAGCACTCCTGGGGCGTATGGAAACACCATATATTTT. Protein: CASTPGAYGNTIYF.